The 26 T cell receptor beta chains listed next were all sequenced from one sample in a study of T cell responses to AZD1222 COVID-19 vaccine. Assay used: immunoSEQ multiplex PCR; TCRdb lists only in-frame clones, some missing. The sample consists of 100,000 or so clones, around 87% of them appearing once. Sequenced material: peripheral blood, taken on day 0 of AZD1222 vaccination. The receptors originated from an adult in good health.

The J gene is TRBJ2-5, the V gene TRBV18, with D unresolved. V was clipped by 3 bases and J by 2 bases, with 10 bases between them. There are 14 residues in the CDR3. Germline CDR1 and CDR2: KGHSH and LQKENI. This CDR3 is CASSPPMEQETQYF. In nucleotides, the CDR3 is TGTGCCAGCTCACCCCCGATGGAACAAGAGACCCAGTACTTC.

The V call is TRBV28, the J call TRBJ2-1; 10 bases fit TRBD2. Germline assignment: CDR1 MDHEN and CDR2 SYDVKM. The length of the CDR3 is 14 residues. The J segment lost 8 bases and the V segment lost 3 bases, leaving 4 bases of the junction unmatched. The CDR3 region has the DNA TGTGCCAGCAGTTTGCTTACTAGCGGGGATGAGCAGTTCTTC. Translated: CASSLLTSGDEQFF.

This clone was seen a handful of times. This sequence joins TRBV11-2 and TRBJ1-6; TRBD1 aligns across 8 bases. Per the germline V gene, CDR1 is SGHAT and CDR2 is FQNNGV. The V gene end was trimmed by 5 bases and the J gene end by 8 bases; junction bases not matched to a gene: 8. The CDR3 is 15 residues long. The CDR3 DNA reads as TGTGCCAGCAGCCCCCAAGACAGGGGTTATTCACCCCTCCACTTT. This translates into CASSPQDRGYSPLHF.

J is TRBJ2-5 and V is TRBV28, with TRBD1 matching over 7 bases. With V trimmed by 6 bases and J by 5 bases, 3 bases remained unmatched. CDR1 is MDHEN, CDR2 SYDVKM, per germline. The length of the CDR3 is 12 residues. The CDR3 sequence: CASRTGQETQYF. The CDR3 DNA is TGTGCCAGCAGGACAGGGCAGGAGACCCAGTACTTC.

This chain joins TRBV4-1 and TRBJ2-7, with unresolved D. The CDR3 length is 13 residues. Germline V CDR1 and CDR2: MGHRA, YSYEKL. V was cut by 2 bases and J by 6 bases, with 11 bases left in between. CDR3 residues: CASSQRLSSEQYF. The CDR3 nucleotides are TGCGCCAGCAGCCAAAGGTTAAGCTCCGAGCAGTACTTC.

The chain combines TRBV2 with TRBJ2-1; D gene uncertain. Germline assignment: CDR1 SNHLY and CDR2 FYNNEI. The V gene lost 5 bases and the J gene lost 9 bases, with 11 bases spanning the gap. This CDR3 spans 12 amino acids. CDR3 bases: TGTGCCAGCAGTTATCCACAGCCTGAGCAGTTCTTC. Protein: CASSYPQPEQFF.

The J gene is TRBJ2-7, the V gene TRBV7-9; the match to TRBD2 covers 13 bases. The J segment lost 2 bases and the V segment lost 4 bases, leaving 11 bases of the junction unmatched. CDR3 size: 18 residues. The germline V gene has CDR1 SEHNR and CDR2 FQNEAQ (reference sequence). CDR3 region: CASSSGGLAGPNTYEQYF. The DNA of the CDR3 is TGTGCCAGCAGCTCTGGGGGACTAGCGGGACCGAACACCTACGAGCAGTACTTC. Complete variable domain (other parts from reference TRBV7-9 and TRBJ2-7): DTGVSQNPRHKITKRGQNVTFRCDPISEHNRLYWYRQTLGQGPEFLTYFQNEAQLEKSRLLSDRFSAERPKGSFSTLEIQRTEQGDSAMYLCASSSGGLAGPNTYEQYFGPGTRLTVT.

The chain recombines TRBV28 with TRBJ1-6, with TRBD1 matching over 9 bases. CDR1 and CDR2 (germline): MDHEN, SYDVKM. The CDR3 sequence is 15 residues long. The V segment lost 5 bases and the J segment 7 bases; nucleotides outside the gene matches: 6. CDR3 protein: CASSTPGQGNSPLHF. CDR3 DNA sequence: TGTGCCAGCAGTACTCCGGGACAGGGCAATTCACCCCTCCACTTT.

The gene calls are TRBV27 and TRBJ2-1; 12 bases align to TRBD2. The junction had 9 bases not matched to a gene; V was cut back by 7 bases and J by 8 bases. Germline assignment: CDR1 MNHEY and CDR2 SMNVEV (reference sequence). The CDR3 contains 15 residues. CDR3 bases: TGTGCCAGCAAACTAGCGGGAGGACCCCAGCATGAGCAGTTCTTC. Protein: CASKLAGGPQHEQFF.

The chain employs TRBV5-1 and TRBJ2-7; D is tentatively TRBD1 or TRBD2 (5 bases each). Germline-derived CDR1 and CDR2 are SGHRS and YFSETQ. The CDR3 spans 11 residues. The V gene lost 4 bases and the J gene lost 7 bases, with 9 bases spanning the gap. The CDR3 nucleotides are TGCGCCAGCAGCCAGGGAGCTGAGCAGTACTTC. This sequence encodes CASSQGAEQYF.

This clone was detected only once. V and J are TRBV7-9 and TRBJ1-2; a possible D gene is TRBD1 (5 bases). This CDR3 is 15 amino acids long. Trimming removed 5 bases at V and 4 bases at J, with 17 bases between. Germline CDR1 is SEHNR and CDR2 is FQNEAQ (reference sequence). The CDR3: CASSPQGVGGYGYTF. In DNA, the CDR3 is TGTGCCAGCAGCCCTCAAGGGGTCGGTGGCTATGGCTACACCTTC.

The chain recombines TRBV4-2 with TRBJ1-1, with D maybe TRBD1 (6 bases). Trimming removed 0 bases from V and 8 bases from J, with 10 bases in between. Germline V gene lookup returns CDR1 LGHNA and CDR2 YNFKEQ. The CDR3 has 13 residues. CDR3 nucleotides: TGTGCCAGCAGCCAAGATCAGGGGAGGGAAGCTTTCTTT. Amino acids: CASSQDQGREAFF.

J is TRBJ2-7 and V is TRBV10-1; D is perhaps TRBD1 (5 bases). Germline V gene lookup returns CDR1 WNHNN and CDR2 SYGVQD (reference sequence). CDR3 size: 14 residues. V was shortened by 0 bases and J by 2 bases, with 8 bases between the two germline ends. The CDR3 sequence: CASSESGPTYEQYF. The CDR3 coding sequence is TGCGCCAGCAGTGAGTCGGGGCCTACCTACGAGCAGTACTTC.

The rearrangement links TRBV11-2 to TRBJ1-1; possible D gene TRBD1, 5 bases. The CDR3 contains 14 residues. V lost 5 bases to trimming and J lost 3 bases, with 13 bases between them. From germline, CDR1 is SGHAT and CDR2 FQNNGV. CDR3 protein: CASSRRDGDTEAFF. Written as DNA, the CDR3 is TGTGCCAGCAGCCGCCGGGACGGAGACACTGAAGCTTTCTTT.

This clone was detected a few times. The genes are TRBV9 and TRBJ2-7, with D hard to call. V shed 3 bases and J shed 0 bases, with 10 bases lying between them. Germline CDR1 is SGDLS and CDR2 is YYNGEE. This CDR3 has 14 amino acids. As DNA, the CDR3 is TGTGCCAGCAGCGGAGCAGTAGACTCCTACGAGCAGTACTTC. Translated, it gives CASSGAVDSYEQYF.

The chain recombines TRBV4-3 with TRBJ1-1; D is perhaps TRBD1 (6 bases). The CDR3 is 15 residues long. Trimming stripped 0 bases from V and 4 bases from J, with 12 bases between. Germline CDR1 is LGHNA and CDR2 is YSLEER. In DNA, the CDR3 is TGCGCCAGCAGCCAAGACTCCAGGGGAGGCACTGAAGCTTTCTTT. Amino acids: CASSQDSRGGTEAFF.

This chain uses TRBV16 with TRBJ1-6, with D perhaps TRBD1 (5 bases). Trimming removed 7 bases at V and 6 bases at J, with 10 bases between. Germline assignment: CDR1 KGHSY and CDR2 FQNENV. The CDR3 is made up of 13 amino acids. The CDR3 here is CASTGRRNSPLHF. The CDR3 bases are TGTGCCAGCACGGGACGGCGTAATTCACCCCTCCACTTT.

This chain uses TRBV5-1 with TRBJ1-5, with TRBD1 as a possible D gene (6 bases). Germline V gene lookup returns CDR1 SGHRS and CDR2 YFSETQ. CDR3 length: 14 amino acids. The V gene lost 0 bases and the J gene lost 7 bases, with 11 bases spanning the gap. The chain's CDR3 is CASSLEGGGQPQHF. The CDR3 DNA reads TGCGCCAGCAGCTTGGAGGGGGGCGGCCAGCCCCAGCATTTT.

The chain joins TRBV7-9 to TRBJ1-1; no firm D call. Per the germline V gene, CDR1 is SEHNR and CDR2 is FQNEAQ (reference sequence). V was cut by 4 bases and J by 1 base, with 13 bases left in between. The CDR3 is 15 residues long. In DNA form, the CDR3 reads TGTGCCAGCAGCTCAAAAGGGTTGGGGAACACTGAAGCTTTCTTT. Its protein product is CASSSKGLGNTEAFF.

J is TRBJ1-1 and V is TRBV19; TRBD1 might be the D (6 bases). V was pared by 3 bases and J by 2 bases, with 10 bases between. CDR3 length equals 14 residues. The V gene's germline CDR1 is LNHDA and CDR2 SQIVND (reference sequence). CDR3 residues: CASSIPGVNTEAFF. CDR3 DNA: TGTGCCAGTAGTATTCCAGGGGTTAACACTGAAGCTTTCTTT.

The chain carries TRBV7-2 and TRBJ2-5; 10 nucleotides align to TRBD1. The CDR3 spans 14 residues. After removal of 6 bases from V and 3 bases from J, the junction contained 4 bases not matched to a gene. Looked up from germline, CDR1 is SGHTA and CDR2 is FQGNSA. CDR3 sequence (DNA): TGTGCCAGCAGGTCCGGGACAGGGGAAGAGACCCAGTACTTC. Residues: CASRSGTGEETQYF.

The chain links TRBV6-2 or TRBV6-3 to TRBJ1-2, with D tentatively TRBD1 (5 bases). CDR1 and CDR2 from the germline V gene are MNHEY and SVGEGT. CDR3 length: 15 amino acids. The V end was cut by 0 bases, the J end by 2 bases, with 10 bases between. The CDR3 DNA is TGTGCCAGCAGTTACTCGGGGGTATGGAACTATGGCTACACCTTC. Translation gives CASSYSGVWNYGYTF.

CDR3 coding DNA: TGTGCCAGCAGCCAAGGACAGGGGGCGGATCTTTGGAATGAAAAACTGTTTTTT. It encodes CASSQGQGADLWNEKLFF. The genes are TRBV3-1 (or the pseudogene TRBV3-2) and TRBJ1-4; TRBD1 aligns across 10 bases. The CDR3 runs to 18 residues. J was trimmed by 5 bases and V by 1 base; bases with no gene match: 10. The germline V gene has CDR1 LGHDT and CDR2 YNNKEL (reference sequence).

This chain joins TRBV3-1 (or the pseudogene TRBV3-2) and TRBJ2-1, with 11 bases identical to TRBD2. This CDR3 has 15 amino acids. Trimming took 6 bases from V and 4 from J; bases not matched to a gene: 5. Germline-derived CDR1 and CDR2 are LGHDT and YNNKEL (reference sequence). The CDR3, as DNA: TGTGCCAGCAGTGGAGGACTAGCGGGTTACAATGAGCAGTTCTTC. It specifies CASSGGLAGYNEQFF.

This clone has just a few counts. The rearrangement links TRBV10-3 to TRBJ2-1, with 13 positions matching TRBD2. J was trimmed by 5 bases and V by 8 bases; bases with no gene match: 9. The germline gives CDR1 ENHRY, CDR2 SYGVKD. The CDR3 covers 16 residues. The CDR3 reads CAISPGTSGKDNEQFF. CDR3 nucleotide sequence: TGTGCCATCTCACCCGGGACTAGCGGGAAGGACAATGAGCAGTTCTTC.

The chain has TRBV29-1 and TRBJ1-1; no clear D gene. The CDR3 length is 13 residues. Deletions cut 0 bases from V and 6 bases from J, with 11 bases between. The germline V gene encodes CDR1 SQVTM and CDR2 ANQGSEA. CDR3 region: CSVEDRIGPEAFF. The CDR3 DNA reads TGCAGCGTTGAAGATCGGATAGGACCTGAAGCTTTCTTT.